The 5 T cell receptor beta chains below all came from one sample that was sequenced in a study of shared clonotypes between healthy human individuals (dated by TCRdb to the early 2020s). Libraries came from the immunoSEQ multiplex PCR assay. What TCRdb holds here is the immuneACCESS table cut down to in-frame rearrangements. Part of the clones is not present; checked against another copy, under half of the missing clones reflect an unresolved V gene, and the others are unexplained. This sample has around 620,000 clones in its table, and approximately 95% of those were observed once. 0.11% of the sample is in the top ten clones. CD8 naive samples were obtained by positive selection for CCR7 among CD45RO-negative cells, yielding a CD45RA+CCR7+ population from which TemRA cells were excluded. Sequenced material: naive CD8+ T cells sorted from blood. The label giving this sample's cell subset or site can be read as: CD45RA+CCR7+. These receptors originate from a woman between 25 and 40 years old in good health.

The chain combines TRBV4-1 with TRBJ2-7, with D tentatively TRBD1 (6 bases). The CDR3 has 16 residues. Deletions cut 0 bases from V and 2 bases from J, with 14 bases between. The germline gives CDR1 MGHRA, CDR2 YSYEKL. For the CDR3, the DNA is TGCGCCAGCAGCCAAGACATGGGGACAACTACCTACGAGCAGTACTTC. Translating it yields CASSQDMGTTTYEQYF.

The V gene is TRBV7-9, the J gene TRBJ2-2, with 8 bases that match TRBD2. The germline CDR1 and CDR2 sequences are SEHNR and FQNEAQ (reference sequence). The trim removed 2 bases at V and 1 base at J, leaving 3 bases unmatched. This CDR3 is built from 16 residues. CDR3 protein: CASSLSSGMNTGELFF. DNA for the CDR3: TGTGCCAGCAGCTTAAGTAGCGGGATGAACACCGGGGAGCTGTTTTTT.

This sequence joins TRBV9 and TRBJ1-2; D unclear. V lost 4 bases and J lost 4, with 20 bases in between. Germline assignment: CDR1 SGDLS and CDR2 YYNGEE. The CDR3 loop spans 16 amino acids. This chain's CDR3 is CASSPLLFRPGYGYTF. The CDR3 nucleotides read TGTGCCAGCAGCCCGCTTTTGTTTCGTCCCGGCTATGGCTACACCTTC.

V and J are TRBV4-1 and TRBJ2-1, with D tentatively TRBD1 or TRBD2 (5 bases each). Trimming shortened V by 0 bases and J by 5 bases, and 17 bases separated the two germline ends. The CDR3 covers 17 residues. Germline V CDR1 and CDR2: MGHRA, YSYEKL. The CDR3 region is CASSQEGPGTEHNEQFF. In DNA, the CDR3 is TGCGCCAGCAGCCAAGAGGGGCCAGGGACGGAACACAATGAGCAGTTCTTC.

The CDR3 loop reads CASSWPSSGVPYEQYF. The CDR3 coding sequence is TGTGCCAGCAGCTGGCCCTCTAGCGGGGTACCCTACGAGCAGTACTTC. The J gene is TRBJ2-7, the V gene TRBV7-8; 9 nucleotides agree with TRBD2. V lost 4 bases and J lost 2; bases outside the gene matches: 9. CDR3 size: 16 residues. CDR1 and CDR2 (germline): SGHVS, FQNEAQ. Using reference TRBV7-8 and TRBJ2-7 for the parts outside the CDR3, the full variable domain is GAGVSQSPRYKVAKRGQDVALRCDPISGHVSLFWYQQALGQGPEFLTYFQNEAQLDKSGLPSDRFFAERPEGSVSTLKIQRTQQEDSAVYLCASSWPSSGVPYEQYFGPGTRLTVT.